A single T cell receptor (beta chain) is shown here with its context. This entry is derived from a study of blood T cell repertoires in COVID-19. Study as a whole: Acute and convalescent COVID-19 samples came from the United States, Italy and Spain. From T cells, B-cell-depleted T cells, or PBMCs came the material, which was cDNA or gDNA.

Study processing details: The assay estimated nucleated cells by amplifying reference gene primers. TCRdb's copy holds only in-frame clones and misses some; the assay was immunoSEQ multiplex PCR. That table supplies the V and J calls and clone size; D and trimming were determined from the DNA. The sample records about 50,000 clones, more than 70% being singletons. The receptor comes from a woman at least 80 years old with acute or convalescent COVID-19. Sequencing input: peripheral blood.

The CDR3 reads CASSPYTYGYTF. The CDR3 DNA sequence: TGTGCCAGCAGCCCATACACCTATGGCTACACCTTC. V gene TRBV3-1 (or the pseudogene TRBV3-2) combines with J gene TRBJ1-2; D unclear. The CDR3 is made up of 12 amino acids. CDR1 is LGHDT and CDR2 is YNNKEL in the germline V gene (reference sequence). V was clipped by 4 bases and J by 4 bases, with 7 bases between them.